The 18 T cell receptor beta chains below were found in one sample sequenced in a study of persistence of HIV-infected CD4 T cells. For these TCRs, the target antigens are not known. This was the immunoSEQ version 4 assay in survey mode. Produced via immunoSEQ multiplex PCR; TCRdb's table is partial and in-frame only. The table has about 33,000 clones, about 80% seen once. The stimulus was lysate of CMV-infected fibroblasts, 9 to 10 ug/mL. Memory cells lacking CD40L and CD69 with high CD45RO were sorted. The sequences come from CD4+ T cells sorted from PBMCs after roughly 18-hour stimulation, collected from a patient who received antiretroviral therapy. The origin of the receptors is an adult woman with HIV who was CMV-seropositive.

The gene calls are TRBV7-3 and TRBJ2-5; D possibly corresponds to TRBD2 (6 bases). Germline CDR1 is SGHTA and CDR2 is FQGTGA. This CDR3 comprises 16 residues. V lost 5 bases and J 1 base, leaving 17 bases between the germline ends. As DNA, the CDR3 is TGTGCCAGCAGCCCCACCAGCGGGCGGGTCCAAGAGACCCAGTACTTC. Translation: CASSPTSGRVQETQYF.

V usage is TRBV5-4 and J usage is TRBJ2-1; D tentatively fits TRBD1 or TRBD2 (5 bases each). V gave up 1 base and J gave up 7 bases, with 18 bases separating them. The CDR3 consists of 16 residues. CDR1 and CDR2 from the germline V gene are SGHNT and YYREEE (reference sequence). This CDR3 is CASSLKAPKRGNEQFF. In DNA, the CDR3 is TGTGCCAGCAGCTTGAAGGCACCCAAGAGGGGTAATGAGCAGTTCTTC.

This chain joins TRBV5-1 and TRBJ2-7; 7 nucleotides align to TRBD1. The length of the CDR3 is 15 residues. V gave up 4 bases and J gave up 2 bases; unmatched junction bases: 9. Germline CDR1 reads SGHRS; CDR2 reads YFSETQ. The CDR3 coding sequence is TGCGCCAGCAGCCCGAGAGGGACAGCAGCCTACGAGCAGTACTTC. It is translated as CASSPRGTAAYEQYF.

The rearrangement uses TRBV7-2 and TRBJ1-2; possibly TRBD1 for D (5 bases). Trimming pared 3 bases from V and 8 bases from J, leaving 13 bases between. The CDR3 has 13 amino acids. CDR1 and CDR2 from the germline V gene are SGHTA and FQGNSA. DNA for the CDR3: TGTGCCAGCAGCTTTAGAGGGGCAGGAGGCTACACCTTC. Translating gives CASSFRGAGGYTF.

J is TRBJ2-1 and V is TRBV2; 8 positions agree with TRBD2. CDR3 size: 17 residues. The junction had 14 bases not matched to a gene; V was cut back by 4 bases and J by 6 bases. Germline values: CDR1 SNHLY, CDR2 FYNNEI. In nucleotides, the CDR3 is TGTGCCAGCAGTGTGGGTCGGAGCGGGAGATCCGGCAATGAGCAGTTCTTC. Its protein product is CASSVGRSGRSGNEQFF.

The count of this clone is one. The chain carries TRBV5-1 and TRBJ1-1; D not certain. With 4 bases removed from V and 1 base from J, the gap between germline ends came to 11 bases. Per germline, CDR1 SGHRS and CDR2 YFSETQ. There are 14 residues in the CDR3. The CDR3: CASSPRTGNTEAFF. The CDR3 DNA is TGCGCCAGCAGCCCACGGACGGGGAACACTGAAGCTTTCTTT.

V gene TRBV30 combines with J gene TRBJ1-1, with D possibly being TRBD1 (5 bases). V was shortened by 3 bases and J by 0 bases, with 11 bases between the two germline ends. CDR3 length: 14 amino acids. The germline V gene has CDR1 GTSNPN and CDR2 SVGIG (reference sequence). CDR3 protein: CAWRKDTLNTEAFF. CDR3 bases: TGTGCCTGGAGGAAGGACACTTTGAACACTGAAGCTTTCTTT.

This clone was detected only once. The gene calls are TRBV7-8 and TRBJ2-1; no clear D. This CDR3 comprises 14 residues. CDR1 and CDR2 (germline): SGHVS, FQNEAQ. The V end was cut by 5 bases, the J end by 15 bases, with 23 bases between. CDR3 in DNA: TGTGCCAGCAGCCCAAGGTGGACCTTCGAACCTCCGTTCTTC. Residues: CASSPRWTFEPPFF.

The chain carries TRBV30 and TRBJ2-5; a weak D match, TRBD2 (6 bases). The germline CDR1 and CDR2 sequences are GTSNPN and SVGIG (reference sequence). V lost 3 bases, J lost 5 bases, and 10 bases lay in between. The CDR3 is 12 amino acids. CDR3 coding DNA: TGTGCCTGGAGGGGGGGTTTGGAGACCCAGTACTTC. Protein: CAWRGGLETQYF.

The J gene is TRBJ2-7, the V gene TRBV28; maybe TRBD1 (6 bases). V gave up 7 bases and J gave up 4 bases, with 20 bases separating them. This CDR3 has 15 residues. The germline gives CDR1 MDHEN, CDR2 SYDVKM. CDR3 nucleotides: TGTGCCAGCACCACCCAGCCCGGGACATCGTACGAGCAGTACTTC. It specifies CASTTQPGTSYEQYF.

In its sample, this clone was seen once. The CDR3 DNA reads TGTGCCAGCAGGGTGACAGGGGGGAACACTGAAGCTTTCTTT. Protein sequence: CASRVTGGNTEAFF. This rearrangement joins TRBV7-2 to TRBJ1-1, with TRBD1 identical over 9 bases. Germline V gene sequence: CDR1 SGHTA, CDR2 FQGNSA. The CDR3 sequence is 14 residues long. The ends lost 6 bases at V and 1 base at J; junction bases unmatched: 3.

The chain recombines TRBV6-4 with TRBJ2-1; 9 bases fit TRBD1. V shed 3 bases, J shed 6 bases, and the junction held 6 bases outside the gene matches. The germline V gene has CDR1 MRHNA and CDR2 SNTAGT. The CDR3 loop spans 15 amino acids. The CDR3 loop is CASSENRGHGNEQFF. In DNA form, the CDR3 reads TGTGCCAGCAGTGAAAACAGGGGGCATGGCAATGAGCAGTTCTTC.

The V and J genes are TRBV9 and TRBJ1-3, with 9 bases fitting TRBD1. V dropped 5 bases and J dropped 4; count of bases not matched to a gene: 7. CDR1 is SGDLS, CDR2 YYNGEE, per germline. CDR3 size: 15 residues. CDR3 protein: CASRATGGPGNTIYF. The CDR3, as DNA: TGTGCCAGCAGAGCGACAGGGGGACCCGGAAACACCATATATTTT.

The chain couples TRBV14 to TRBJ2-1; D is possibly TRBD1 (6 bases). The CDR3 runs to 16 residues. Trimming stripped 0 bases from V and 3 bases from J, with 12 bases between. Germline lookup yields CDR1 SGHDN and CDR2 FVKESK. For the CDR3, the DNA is TGTGCCAGCAGCCAAGATAGGGGGAACTTCTACAATGAGCAGTTCTTC. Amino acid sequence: CASSQDRGNFYNEQFF. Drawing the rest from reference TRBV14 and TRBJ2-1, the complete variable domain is EAGVTQFPSHSVIEKGQTVTLRCDPISGHDNLYWYRRVMGKEIKFLLHFVKESKQDESGMPNNRFLAERTGGTYSTLKVQPAELEDSGVYFCASSQDRGNFYNEQFFGPGTRLTVL.

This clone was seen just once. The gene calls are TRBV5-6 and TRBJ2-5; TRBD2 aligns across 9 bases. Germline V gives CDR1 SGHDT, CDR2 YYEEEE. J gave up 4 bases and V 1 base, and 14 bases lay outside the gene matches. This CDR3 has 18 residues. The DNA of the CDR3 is TGTGCCAGCAGCTTGCGACGAAGCGGGGGGCAAAGGGTAGAGACCCAGTACTTC. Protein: CASSLRRSGGQRVETQYF.

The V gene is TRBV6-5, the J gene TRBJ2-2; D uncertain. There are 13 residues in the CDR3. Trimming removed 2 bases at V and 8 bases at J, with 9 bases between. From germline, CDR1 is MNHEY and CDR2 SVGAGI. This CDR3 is CASSYGEGGELFF. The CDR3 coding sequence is TGTGCCAGCAGTTACGGGGAAGGGGGGGAGCTGTTTTTT.

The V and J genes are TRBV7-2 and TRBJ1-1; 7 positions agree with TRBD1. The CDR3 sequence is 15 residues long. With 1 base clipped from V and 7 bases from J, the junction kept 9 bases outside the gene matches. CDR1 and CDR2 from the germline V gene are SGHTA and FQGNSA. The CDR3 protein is CASSLVGSRGGEAFF. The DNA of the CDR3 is TGTGCCAGCAGCTTAGTAGGATCCAGGGGGGGTGAAGCTTTCTTT.

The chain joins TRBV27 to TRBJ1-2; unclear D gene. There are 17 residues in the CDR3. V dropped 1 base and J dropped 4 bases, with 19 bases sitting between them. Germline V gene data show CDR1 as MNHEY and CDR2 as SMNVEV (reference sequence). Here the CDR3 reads CASSLYFGVREGYGYTF. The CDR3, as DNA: TGTGCCAGCAGTTTATATTTTGGTGTGAGGGAGGGCTATGGCTACACCTTC.